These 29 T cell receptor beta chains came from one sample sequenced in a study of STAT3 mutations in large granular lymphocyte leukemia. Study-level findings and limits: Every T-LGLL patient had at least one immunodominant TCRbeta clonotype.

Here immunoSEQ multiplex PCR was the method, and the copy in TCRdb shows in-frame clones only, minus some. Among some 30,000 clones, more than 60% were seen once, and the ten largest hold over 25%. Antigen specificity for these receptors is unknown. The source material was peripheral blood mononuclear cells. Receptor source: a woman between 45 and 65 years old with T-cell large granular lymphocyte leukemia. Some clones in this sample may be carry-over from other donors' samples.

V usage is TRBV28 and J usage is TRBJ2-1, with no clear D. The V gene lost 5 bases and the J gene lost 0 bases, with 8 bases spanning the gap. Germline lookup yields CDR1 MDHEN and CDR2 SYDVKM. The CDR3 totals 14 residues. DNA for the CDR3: TGTGCCAGCAGTCCGGACGGCTCCTACAATGAGCAGTTCTTC. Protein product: CASSPDGSYNEQFF.

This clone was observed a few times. This chain's CDR3 is CASRWTGSYEQYF. The CDR3 bases are TGTGCCAGCAGATGGACAGGGTCCTACGAGCAGTACTTC. J is TRBJ2-7 and V is TRBV27; TRBD1 agrees at 8 bases. The ends lost 6 bases at V and 1 base at J; junction bases unmatched: 2. CDR1 is MNHEY, CDR2 SMNVEV, per germline (reference sequence). The CDR3 has 13 amino acids.

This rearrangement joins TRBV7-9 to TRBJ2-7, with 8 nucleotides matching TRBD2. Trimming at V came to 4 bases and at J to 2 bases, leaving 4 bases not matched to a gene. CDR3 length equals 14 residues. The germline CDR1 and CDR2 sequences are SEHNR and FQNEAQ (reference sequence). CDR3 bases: TGTGCCAGCAGCTCCGGGGGGGGAACCTACGAGCAGTACTTC. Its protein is CASSSGGGTYEQYF.

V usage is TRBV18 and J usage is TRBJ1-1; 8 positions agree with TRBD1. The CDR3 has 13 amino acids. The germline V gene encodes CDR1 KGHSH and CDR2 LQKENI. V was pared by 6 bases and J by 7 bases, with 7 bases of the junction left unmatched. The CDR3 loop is CASSRQGTVEAFF. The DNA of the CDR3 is TGTGCCAGCTCCCGACAGGGGACTGTTGAAGCTTTCTTT.

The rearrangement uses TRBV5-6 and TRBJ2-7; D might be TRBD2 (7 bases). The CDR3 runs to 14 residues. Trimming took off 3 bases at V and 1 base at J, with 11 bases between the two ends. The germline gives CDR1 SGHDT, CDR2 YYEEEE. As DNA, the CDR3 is TGTGCCAGCAGCTGGGGGGGCAGGTCCTACGAGCAGTACTTC. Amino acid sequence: CASSWGGRSYEQYF.

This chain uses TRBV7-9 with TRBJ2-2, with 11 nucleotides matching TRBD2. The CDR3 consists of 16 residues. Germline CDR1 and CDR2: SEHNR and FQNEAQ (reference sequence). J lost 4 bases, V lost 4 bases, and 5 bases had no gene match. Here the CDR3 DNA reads TGTGCCAGCAGCTCTCGACTAGCGGGGCCCACCGGGGAGCTGTTTTTT. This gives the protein CASSSRLAGPTGELFF. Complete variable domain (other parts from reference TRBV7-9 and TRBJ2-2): DTGVSQNPRHKITKRGQNVTFRCDPISEHNRLYWYRQTLGQGPEFLTYFQNEAQLEKSRLLSDRFSAERPKGSFSTLEIQRTEQGDSAMYLCASSSRLAGPTGELFFGEGSRLTVL.

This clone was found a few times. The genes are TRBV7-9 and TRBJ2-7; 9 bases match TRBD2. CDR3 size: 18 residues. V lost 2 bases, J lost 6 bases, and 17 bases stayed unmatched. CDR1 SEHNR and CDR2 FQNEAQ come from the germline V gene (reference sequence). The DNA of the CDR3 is TGTGCCAGCAGCTTATTTAGGCGCCGGGGTAGCGGGAGTACCGAGCAGTACTTC. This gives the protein CASSLFRRRGSGSTEQYF.

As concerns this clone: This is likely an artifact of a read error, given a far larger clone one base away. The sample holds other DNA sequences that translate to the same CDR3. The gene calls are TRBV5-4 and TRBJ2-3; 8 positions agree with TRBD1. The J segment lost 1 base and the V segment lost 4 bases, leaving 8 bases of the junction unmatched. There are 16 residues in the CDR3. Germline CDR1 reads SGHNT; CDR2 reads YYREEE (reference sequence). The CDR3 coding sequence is TGTGCCAGCAGCCAAGATATGGGACAGGGCACAGATACGCAGTATTTT. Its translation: CASSQDMGQGTDTQYF.

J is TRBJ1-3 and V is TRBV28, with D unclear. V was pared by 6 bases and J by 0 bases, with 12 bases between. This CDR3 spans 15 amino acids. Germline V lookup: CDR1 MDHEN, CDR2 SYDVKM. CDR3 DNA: TGTGCCAGCAGCCTTCTAGTGAGCTCTGGAAACACCATATATTTT. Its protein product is CASSLLVSSGNTIYF.

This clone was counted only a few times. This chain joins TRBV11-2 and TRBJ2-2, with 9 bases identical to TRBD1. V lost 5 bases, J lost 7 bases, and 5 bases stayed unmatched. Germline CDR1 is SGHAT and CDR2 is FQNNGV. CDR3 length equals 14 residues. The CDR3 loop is CASSRTGVGGELFF. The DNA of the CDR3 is TGTGCCAGCAGCCGGACAGGGGTGGGCGGGGAGCTGTTTTTT.

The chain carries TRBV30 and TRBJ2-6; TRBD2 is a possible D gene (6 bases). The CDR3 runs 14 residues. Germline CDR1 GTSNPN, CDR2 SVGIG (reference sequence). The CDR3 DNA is TGTGCTCGGGGCGGAGGGACCGGGGCCAACGTCCTGACTTTC. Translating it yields CARGGGTGANVLTF.

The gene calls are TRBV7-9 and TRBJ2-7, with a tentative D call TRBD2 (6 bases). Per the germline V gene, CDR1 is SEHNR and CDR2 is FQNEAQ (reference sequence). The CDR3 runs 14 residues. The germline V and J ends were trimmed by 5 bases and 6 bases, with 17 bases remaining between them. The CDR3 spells CASSRLDFPSEQYF. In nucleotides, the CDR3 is TGTGCCAGCAGCAGACTAGATTTCCCTTCCGAGCAGTACTTC. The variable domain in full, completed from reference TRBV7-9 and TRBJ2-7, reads DTGVSQNPRHKITKRGQNVTFRCDPISEHNRLYWYRQTLGQGPEFLTYFQNEAQLEKSRLLSDRFSAERPKGSFSTLEIQRTEQGDSAMYLCASSRLDFPSEQYFGPGTRLTVT.

The CDR3 spells CAISQASSYEQYF. CDR3 bases: TGTGCCATCAGTCAGGCTAGCTCCTACGAGCAGTACTTC. The V gene is TRBV10-3, the J gene TRBJ2-7, with D uncertain. Trimming cost V 5 bases and J 0 bases, with 8 bases left between them. This CDR3 comprises 13 residues. Germline lookup yields CDR1 ENHRY and CDR2 SYGVKD.

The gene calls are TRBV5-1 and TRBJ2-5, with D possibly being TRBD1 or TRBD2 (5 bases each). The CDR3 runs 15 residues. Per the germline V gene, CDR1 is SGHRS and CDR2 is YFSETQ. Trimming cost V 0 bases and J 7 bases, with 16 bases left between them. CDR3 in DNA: TGCGCCAGCAGCTTGGTTGCGGGCCAGGGATTGACCCAGTACTTC. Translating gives CASSLVAGQGLTQYF.

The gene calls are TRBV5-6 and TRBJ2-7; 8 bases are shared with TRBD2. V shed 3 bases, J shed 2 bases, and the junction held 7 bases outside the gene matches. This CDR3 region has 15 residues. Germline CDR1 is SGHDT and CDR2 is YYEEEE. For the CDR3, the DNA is TGTGCCAGCAGCTGGGAGCGGGAGCTGACCTACGAGCAGTACTTC. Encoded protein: CASSWERELTYEQYF.

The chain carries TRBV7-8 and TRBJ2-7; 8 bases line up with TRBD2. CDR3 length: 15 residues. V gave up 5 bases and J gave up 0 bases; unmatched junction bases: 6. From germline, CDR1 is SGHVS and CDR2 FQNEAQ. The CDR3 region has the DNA TGTGCCAGCAGCCGTACTAGCGGCAGCTCCTACGAGCAGTACTTC. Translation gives CASSRTSGSSYEQYF.

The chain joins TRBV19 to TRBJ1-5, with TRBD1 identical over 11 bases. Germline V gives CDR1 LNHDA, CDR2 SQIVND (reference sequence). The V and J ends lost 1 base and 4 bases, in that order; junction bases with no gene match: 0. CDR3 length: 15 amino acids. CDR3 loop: CASSIGDRGNQPQHF. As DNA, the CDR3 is TGTGCCAGTAGTATAGGGGACAGGGGGAATCAGCCCCAGCATTTT.

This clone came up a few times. The DNA of the CDR3 is TGCGCCAGCAGCCATGGAAGCAACTATGGCTACACCTTC. Protein: CASSHGSNYGYTF. The rearrangement links TRBV5-1 to TRBJ1-2; D remains unclear. The germline CDR1 and CDR2 sequences are SGHRS and YFSETQ. Deletions cut 4 bases from V and 2 bases from J, with 9 bases between. This CDR3 has 13 residues. Looking up the rest from reference TRBV5-1 and TRBJ1-2 gives the full variable domain: KAGVTQTPRYLIKTRGQQVTLSCSPISGHRSVSWYQQTPGQGLQFLFEYFSETQRNKGNFPGRFSGRQFSNSRSEMNVSTLELGDSALYLCASSHGSNYGYTFGSGTRLTVV.

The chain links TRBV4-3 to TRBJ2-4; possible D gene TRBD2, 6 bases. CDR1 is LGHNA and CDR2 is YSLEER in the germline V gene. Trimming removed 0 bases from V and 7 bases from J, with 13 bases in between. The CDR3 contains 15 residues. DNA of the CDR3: TGCGCCAGCAGCCAAGAGAGGACGGCGGGGAACATTCAGTACTTC. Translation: CASSQERTAGNIQYF.

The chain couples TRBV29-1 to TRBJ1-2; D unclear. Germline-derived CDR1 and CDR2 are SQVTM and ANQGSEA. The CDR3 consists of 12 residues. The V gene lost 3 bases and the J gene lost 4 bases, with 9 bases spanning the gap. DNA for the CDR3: TGCAGCGTTGAGGGGAACAGCTATGGCTACACCTTC. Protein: CSVEGNSYGYTF.

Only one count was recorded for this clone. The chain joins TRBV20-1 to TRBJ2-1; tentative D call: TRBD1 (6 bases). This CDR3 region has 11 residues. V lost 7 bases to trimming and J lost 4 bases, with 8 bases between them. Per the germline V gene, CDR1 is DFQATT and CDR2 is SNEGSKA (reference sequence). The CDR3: CSGRGYNEQFF. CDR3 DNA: TGCAGTGGTAGGGGGTACAATGAGCAGTTCTTC.

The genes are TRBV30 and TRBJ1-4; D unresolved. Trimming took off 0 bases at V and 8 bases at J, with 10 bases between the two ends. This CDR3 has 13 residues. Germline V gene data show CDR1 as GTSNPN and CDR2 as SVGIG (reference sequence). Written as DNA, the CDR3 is TGTGCCTGGAGTGTACGACTAAGGGAAAAACTGTTTTTT. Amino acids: CAWSVRLREKLFF.

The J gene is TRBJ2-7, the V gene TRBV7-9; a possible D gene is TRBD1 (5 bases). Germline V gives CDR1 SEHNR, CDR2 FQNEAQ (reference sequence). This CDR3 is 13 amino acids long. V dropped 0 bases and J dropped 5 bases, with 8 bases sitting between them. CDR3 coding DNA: TGTGCCAGCAGCTTAGCCGGACATAACGAGCAGTACTTC. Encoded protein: CASSLAGHNEQYF.

The CDR3: CASSAFSSYNEQFF. The CDR3 nucleotides read TGTGCCAGCAGCGCATTTAGCTCCTACAATGAGCAGTTCTTC. The chain recombines TRBV7-3 with TRBJ2-1; D gene uncertain. V was clipped by 5 bases and J by 0 bases, with 8 bases between them. The CDR3 sequence is 14 residues long. The germline V gene has CDR1 SGHTA and CDR2 FQGTGA.

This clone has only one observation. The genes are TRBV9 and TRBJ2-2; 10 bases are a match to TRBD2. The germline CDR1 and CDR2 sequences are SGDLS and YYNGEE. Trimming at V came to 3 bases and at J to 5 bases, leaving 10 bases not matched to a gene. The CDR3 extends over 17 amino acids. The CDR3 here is CASSGKLAGKSTGELFF. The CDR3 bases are TGTGCCAGCAGCGGGAAACTAGCGGGAAAGTCGACCGGGGAGCTGTTTTTT.

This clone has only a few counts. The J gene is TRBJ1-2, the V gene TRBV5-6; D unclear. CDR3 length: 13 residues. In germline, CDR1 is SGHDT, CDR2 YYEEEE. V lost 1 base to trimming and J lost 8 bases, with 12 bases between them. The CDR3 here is CASSLFSGFGYTF. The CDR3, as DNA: TGTGCCAGCAGCTTGTTCTCGGGATTCGGCTACACCTTC.

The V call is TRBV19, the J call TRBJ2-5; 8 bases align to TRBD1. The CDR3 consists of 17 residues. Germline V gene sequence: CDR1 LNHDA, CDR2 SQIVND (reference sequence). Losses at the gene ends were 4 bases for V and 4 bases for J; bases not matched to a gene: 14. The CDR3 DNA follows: TGTGCCAGTAGTACCCTGTCTCAGGGACAGGTGAGAGAGACCCAGTACTTC. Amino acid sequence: CASSTLSQGQVRETQYF.

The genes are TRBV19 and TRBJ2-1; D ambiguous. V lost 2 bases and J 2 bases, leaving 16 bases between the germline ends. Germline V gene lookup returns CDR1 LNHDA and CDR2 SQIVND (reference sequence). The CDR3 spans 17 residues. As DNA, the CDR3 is TGTGCCAGTAGTATATCCCTCTCGCGGAATACCTACAATGAGCAGTTCTTC. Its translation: CASSISLSRNTYNEQFF.

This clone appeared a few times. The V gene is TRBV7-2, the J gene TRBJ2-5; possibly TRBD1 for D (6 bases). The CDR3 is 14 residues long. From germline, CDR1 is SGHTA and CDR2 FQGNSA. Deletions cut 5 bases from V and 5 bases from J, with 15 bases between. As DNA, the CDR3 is TGTGCCAGCAGCCCAACAGGGCCTAGGGAGACCCAGTACTTC. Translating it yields CASSPTGPRETQYF.